This T cell receptor beta chain was captured by sequencing in a study of early T cells in non-severe SARS-CoV-2 infection. Study in general: Bulk RNA taken from unsorted whole blood was sequenced, leaving chains unpaired.

With 5 bases clipped from V and 5 bases from J, the junction kept 7 bases outside the gene matches. Germline lookup yields CDR1 SEHNR and CDR2 FQNEAQ (reference sequence). The CDR3 is 15 amino acids. Unique molecular identifiers (one per individual cDNA molecule) were attached. TCRdb reprocessed the 5' RACE reads with MiXCR, giving one entry per CDR3 protein. There are some 77,000 distinct CDR3 sequences in the sample; about 16% occur only once, and approximately 2.6% lies in the top ten. The chain employs TRBV7-9 and TRBJ1-5; 9 bases line up with TRBD1. The sequence was collected from an adult who was a healthcare worker with PCR-confirmed SARS-CoV-2 infection or an uninfected control (not recorded which). Sequencing used whole blood. The CDR3 DNA is TGTGCCAGCAGCCAGACAGGGGGAGCGGATCAGCCCCAGCATTTT. It specifies CASSQTGGADQPQHF. Variable domain in full (rest from reference TRBV7-9 and TRBJ1-5): DTGVSQNPRHKITKRGQNVTFRCDPISEHNRLYWYRQTLGQGPEFLTYFQNEAQLEKSRLLSDRFSAERPKGSFSTLEIQRTEQGDSAMYLCASSQTGGADQPQHFGDGTRLSIL.